This T cell receptor (beta chain) was documented in a study of T cells in localized non-small cell lung cancer. Only in-frame clones appear in the TCRdb table, and some are missing; sequencing was by immunoSEQ multiplex PCR. This table holds about 70,000 clones, less than 90% found once. The CDR3 consists of 15 residues. In germline, CDR1 is LNHDA, CDR2 SQIVND (reference sequence). V shed 5 bases and J 4 bases; nucleotides not matched to a gene: 3. The TCR originated in a male donor aged 60 or over with stage III squamous cell lung carcinoma. The V call is TRBV19, the J call TRBJ2-1, with TRBD2 matching over 12 bases. The sequencing here drew on peripheral blood, taken before any cancer treatment. CDR3 in amino acids: CASSRTSGGYNEQFF. The CDR3 DNA reads as TGTGCCAGTAGTCGCACTAGCGGGGGGTACAATGAGCAGTTCTTC.